What follows are 28 T cell receptor beta chains derived from one specimen sequenced in a study of graft-versus-host responses after intestinal transplantation. Generated by immunoSEQ multiplex PCR, the TCRdb table keeps only in-frame clones and is missing some. Of 40,000 or so clones in the sample, less than 90% were seen once. The specimen was PBMCs, collected about 990 days after transplant. The receptor set was obtained from a human patient who received an intestinal transplant, so some T cells may come from the graft donor.

This clone was counted a single time. The chain carries TRBV28 and TRBJ2-4, with D possibly TRBD1 on 6 matching bases. V shed 7 bases and J shed 4 bases, with 14 bases lying between them. CDR1 is MDHEN and CDR2 is SYDVKM in the germline V gene. The CDR3 is 14 amino acids. The CDR3 DNA reads as TGTGCCAGCACCCCTCAGGGGTATAAAAACATTCAGTACTTC. This codes for CASTPQGYKNIQYF.

The CDR3 region is CASSRGGEYNEQFF. In DNA form, the CDR3 reads TGTGCCAGCAGTAGGGGGGGAGAGTACAATGAGCAGTTCTTC. The chain carries TRBV7-9 and TRBJ2-1; possibly TRBD2 for D (7 bases). CDR3 length: 14 amino acids. Looked up from germline, CDR1 is SEHNR and CDR2 is FQNEAQ (reference sequence). V was shortened by 6 bases and J by 4 bases, with 13 bases between the two germline ends.

The chain combines TRBV19 with TRBJ2-3; 8 bases are shared with TRBD2. This CDR3 spans 12 amino acids. The germline V gene has CDR1 LNHDA and CDR2 SQIVND (reference sequence). In DNA, the CDR3 is TGTGCGGCGGGGGGTAGAACAGATACGCAGTATTTT. It specifies CAAGGRTDTQYF. Combining the CDR3 with reference TRBV19 and TRBJ2-3 gives the whole variable domain DGGITQSPKYLFRKEGQNVTLSCEQNLNHDAMYWYRQDPGQGLRLIYYSQIVNDFQKGDIAEGYSVSREKKESFPLTVTSAQKNPTAFYLCAAGGRTDTQYFGPGTRLTVL.

This clone appeared a single time. The J gene is TRBJ2-3, the V gene TRBV30; 8 nucleotides agree with TRBD1. The CDR3 sequence is 15 residues long. Germline CDR1 GTSNPN, CDR2 SVGIG (reference sequence). After removal of 1 base from V and 2 bases from J, the junction contained 5 bases not matched to a gene. For the CDR3, the DNA is TGTGCCTGGAGTGCAGGGGGCAGGGACACAGATACGCAGTATTTT. This gives the protein CAWSAGGRDTDTQYF. Based on the CDR3 plus reference TRBV30 and TRBJ2-3, the full variable domain is SQTIHQWPATLVQPVGSPLSLECTVEGTSNPNLYWYRQAAGRGLQLLFYSVGIGQISSEVPQNLSASRPQDRQFILSSKKLLLSDSGFYLCAWSAGGRDTDTQYFGPGTRLTVL.

This sequence joins TRBV27 and TRBJ2-3, with 8 bases identical to TRBD2. This CDR3 spans 17 amino acids. With 7 bases clipped from V and 0 bases from J, the junction kept 12 bases outside the gene matches. In germline, CDR1 is MNHEY, CDR2 SMNVEV (reference sequence). The DNA of the CDR3 is TGTGCCAGCACCTATTCCCCGGTAGCGGGGAGCACAGATACGCAGTATTTT. Its protein product is CASTYSPVAGSTDTQYF.

V usage is TRBV27 and J usage is TRBJ2-3; no clear D. CDR3 length: 16 amino acids. V shed 2 bases and J shed 2 bases, with 14 bases lying between them. Germline loops: CDR1 MNHEY, CDR2 SMNVEV (reference sequence). The CDR3 DNA follows: TGTGCCAGCAGTTTAGAGCCCCGACGGACCACAGATACGCAGTATTTT. Translating it yields CASSLEPRRTTDTQYF.

This clone has just a few counts. V and J are TRBV27 and TRBJ1-2, with 7 bases fitting TRBD1. This CDR3 comprises 12 residues. The germline V gene has CDR1 MNHEY and CDR2 SMNVEV (reference sequence). J lost 8 bases, V lost 6 bases, and 6 bases had no gene match. The CDR3 DNA sequence: TGTGCCAGCAGCTCAACAGGGGTGGGCTACACCTTC. Protein: CASSSTGVGYTF.

V and J are TRBV28 and TRBJ2-3; D may match TRBD1 or TRBD2 (6 bases each). There are 14 residues in the CDR3. V was shortened by 4 bases and J by 3 bases, with 11 bases between the two germline ends. The V gene's germline CDR1 is MDHEN and CDR2 SYDVKM. CDR3 in DNA: TGTGCCAGCAGTTCCGGGGGCGGGACAGATACGCAGTATTTT. Translated: CASSSGGGTDTQYF.

In this sample, this clone turned up a few times. The V gene is TRBV5-8, the J gene TRBJ1-1; 10 positions match TRBD1. Germline V gives CDR1 SGHTS, CDR2 YDEGEE. Unmatched junction bases numbered 4, after V lost 0 bases and J lost 5 bases. The CDR3 runs 15 residues. The CDR3 DNA sequence: TGTGCCAGCAGCTTGGGACAGGGGGCATGGACTGAAGCTTTCTTT. Amino acid sequence: CASSLGQGAWTEAFF. Combining the CDR3 with reference TRBV5-8 and TRBJ1-1 gives the whole variable domain EAGVTQSPTHLIKTRGQQATLRCSPISGHTSVYWYQQALGLGLQFLLWYDEGEERNRGNFPPRFSGRQFPNYSSELNVNALELEDSALYLCASSLGQGAWTEAFFGQGTRLTVV.

This chain links TRBV7-2 with TRBJ1-1; D gene uncertain. With 3 bases removed from V and 3 bases from J, the gap between germline ends came to 17 bases. The CDR3 runs to 16 residues. Germline-derived CDR1 and CDR2 are SGHTA and FQGNSA. The CDR3 region is CASSFGFWAGYTEAFF. CDR3 in DNA: TGTGCCAGCAGCTTCGGATTTTGGGCCGGGTACACTGAAGCTTTCTTT.

The V gene is TRBV28, the J gene TRBJ1-1; TRBD1 aligns across 10 bases. Trimming at V came to 5 bases and at J to 11 bases, leaving 26 bases not matched to a gene. The CDR3 is 19 amino acids. Germline values: CDR1 MDHEN, CDR2 SYDVKM. CDR3 residues: CASSLSTRGTGAARMRAFF. The CDR3 DNA follows: TGTGCCAGCAGTCTATCGACCAGAGGGACAGGGGCCGCCCGAATGAGGGCTTTCTTT. Together with reference TRBV28 and TRBJ1-1, the CDR3 gives the full variable domain: DVKVTQSSRYLVKRTGEKVFLECVQDMDHENMFWYRQDPGLGLRLIYFSYDVKMKEKGDIPEGYSVSREKKERFSLILESASTNQTSMYLCASSLSTRGTGAARMRAFFGQGTRLTVV.

This chain connects TRBV11-3 to TRBJ2-2; D uncertain. Germline loops: CDR1 SGHNT, CDR2 YENEEA. This CDR3 comprises 12 residues. V dropped 5 bases and J dropped 8 bases, with 9 bases sitting between them. CDR3 in DNA: TGTGCCAGCAGCCGGGCTTCAGGGGAGCTGTTTTTT. This translates into CASSRASGELFF.

The count of this clone is one. CDR3: CASSPELFVGELFF. Here the CDR3 DNA reads TGCGCCAGCAGCCCTGAATTGTTCGTCGGGGAGCTGTTTTTT. V usage is TRBV5-1 and J usage is TRBJ2-2; D is unclear. The V gene's germline CDR1 is SGHRS and CDR2 YFSETQ. Trimming removed 4 bases at V and 7 bases at J, with 14 bases between. This CDR3 has 14 amino acids. The variable domain in full, with the rest retrieved from reference TRBV5-1 and TRBJ2-2, is KAGVTQTPRYLIKTRGQQVTLSCSPISGHRSVSWYQQTPGQGLQFLFEYFSETQRNKGNFPGRFSGRQFSNSRSEMNVSTLELGDSALYLCASSPELFVGELFFGEGSRLTVL.

This chain uses TRBV6-1 with TRBJ2-1, with 9 bases aligning to TRBD1. The CDR3 consists of 15 residues. J was trimmed by 3 bases and V by 4 bases; bases with no gene match: 4. CDR1 is MNHNS, CDR2 SASEGT, per germline. The CDR3 here is CASSGVTGGYNEQFF. CDR3 in DNA: TGTGCCAGCAGTGGTGTGACAGGGGGCTACAATGAGCAGTTCTTC.

The DNA of the CDR3 is TGTGCCAGCAGCCCCGGGGGCGGTTACTACGAGCAGTACTTC. Translating it yields CASSPGGGYYEQYF. This chain links TRBV7-9 with TRBJ2-7; D is possibly TRBD1 or TRBD2 (6 bases each). With 5 bases removed from V and 3 bases from J, the gap between germline ends came to 14 bases. This CDR3 is 14 amino acids long. In germline, CDR1 is SEHNR, CDR2 FQNEAQ (reference sequence).

The V call is TRBV6-5, the J call TRBJ2-5, with D perhaps matching TRBD2 (6 bases). From germline, CDR1 is MNHEY and CDR2 SVGAGI. V was clipped by 2 bases and J by 0 bases, with 10 bases between them. The CDR3 contains 15 residues. DNA of the CDR3: TGTGCCAGCAGTTACGGAGGGTTTAACCAAGAGACCCAGTACTTC. Amino acids: CASSYGGFNQETQYF.

The chain employs TRBV28 and TRBJ1-6; no clear D gene. Trimming took 7 bases from V and 9 from J, leaving 16 bases between them. The CDR3 runs 14 residues. The germline V gene has CDR1 MDHEN and CDR2 SYDVKM. The CDR3 here is CASKRSGWGSPLHF. DNA for the CDR3: TGTGCCAGCAAGCGTTCAGGTTGGGGTTCACCCCTCCACTTT.

The J gene is TRBJ1-2, the V gene TRBV21-1; the table gives TRBD1 as D, unverified against the DNA. TRBV21-1 is described as a pseudogene. The CDR3 has 13 residues. In DNA form, the CDR3 reads TGTGCCAGCAGCGGGAACAGGGGGTATGGCTACACCTTC. Amino acids: CASSGNRGYGYTF.

The rearrangement joins TRBV5-4 to TRBJ2-2, with TRBD2 as a possible D gene (5 bases). Germline V gene lookup returns CDR1 SGHNT and CDR2 YYREEE (reference sequence). V was trimmed by 0 bases and J by 0 bases, leaving 18 bases between them. The CDR3 totals 19 residues. The CDR3 sequence is CASSLGLPSRYANTGELFF. The CDR3 coding sequence is TGTGCCAGCAGCTTGGGACTACCCTCCAGATACGCGAACACCGGGGAGCTGTTTTTT.

The rearrangement links TRBV19 to TRBJ1-2, with a weak D call TRBD1 (5 bases). With 4 bases removed from V and 3 bases from J, the gap between germline ends came to 21 bases. The CDR3 loop spans 17 amino acids. The V gene's germline CDR1 is LNHDA and CDR2 SQIVND (reference sequence). In nucleotides, the CDR3 is TGTGCCAGTAGTACCCTACTAGGGGAGATCCTCGACTATGGCTACACCTTC. It codes for CASSTLLGEILDYGYTF.

Points on this clone: Within the sample, other DNA sequences also encode this same CDR3. V is TRBV28 and J is TRBJ2-7, with 9 bases that match TRBD1. CDR3 length equals 15 residues. CDR1 is MDHEN, CDR2 SYDVKM, per germline. The junction had 7 bases not matched to a gene; V was cut back by 6 bases and J by 1 base. The CDR3 sequence is CASSSGQGRSYEQYF. The CDR3 DNA reads TGTGCCAGCAGCTCCGGACAGGGGCGGTCCTACGAGCAGTACTTC.

Notes on this clone: An end of the junction differs from the germline gene, which may be a read error. Other DNA sequences in this specimen translate into the identical CDR3. V and J are TRBV28 and TRBJ1-5, with 9 bases that match TRBD1. The CDR3 is 17 residues long. CDR1 is MDHEN, CDR2 SYDVKM, per germline. The DNA of the CDR3 is TGTGCTAGCAGTTTCGAAAACAGGGGGCGTGTGAATCAGCCCCAGCATTTT. Its translation is CASSFENRGRVNQPQHF.

This chain connects TRBV28 to TRBJ1-4; D may be TRBD1 (5 bases). The V gene lost 3 bases and the J gene lost 0 bases, with 8 bases spanning the gap. Germline V gene sequence: CDR1 MDHEN, CDR2 SYDVKM. This CDR3 spans 15 amino acids. CDR3 protein: CASSLLTATNEKLFF. The CDR3, as DNA: TGTGCCAGCAGTTTGTTGACAGCAACTAATGAAAAACTGTTTTTT.

The chain uses TRBV28 and TRBJ2-7; possibly TRBD1 or TRBD2 for D (6 bases each). Germline V CDR1 and CDR2: MDHEN, SYDVKM. The length of the CDR3 is 14 residues. V was shortened by 7 bases and J by 1 base, with 14 bases between the two germline ends. CDR3 residues: CASNPQGTSYEQYF. The CDR3 DNA sequence: TGTGCCAGCAATCCGCAGGGGACTTCCTACGAGCAGTACTTC.

The chain combines TRBV5-4 with TRBJ1-2; TRBD1 agrees at 10 bases. Germline lookup yields CDR1 SGHNT and CDR2 YYREEE (reference sequence). The CDR3 extends over 14 amino acids. V gave up 3 bases and J gave up 7 bases; unmatched junction bases: 6. CDR3 residues: CASSWDRGSGGYTF. CDR3 sequence (DNA): TGTGCCAGCAGCTGGGACAGGGGTTCAGGTGGCTACACCTTC. The complete variable domain, with remaining parts taken from reference TRBV5-4 and TRBJ1-2, reads ETGVTQSPTHLIKTRGQQVTLRCSSQSGHNTVSWYQQALGQGPQFIFQYYREEENGRGNFPPRFSGLQFPNYSSELNVNALELDDSALYLCASSWDRGSGGYTFGSGTRLTVV.

The rearrangement links TRBV2 to TRBJ2-1; the match to TRBD2 covers 10 bases. The CDR3 covers 15 residues. Germline CDR1 reads SNHLY; CDR2 reads FYNNEI. With V trimmed by 4 bases and J by 6 bases, 6 bases remained unmatched. The CDR3 DNA reads as TGTGCCAGCAGTGGGCTAGCGGGAGTGATCAATGAGCAGTTCTTC. Residues: CASSGLAGVINEQFF.

The chain employs TRBV19 and TRBJ2-1, with 12 positions matching TRBD2. The CDR3 is made up of 16 amino acids. Germline values: CDR1 LNHDA, CDR2 SQIVND (reference sequence). With 4 bases clipped from V and 3 bases from J, the junction kept 4 bases outside the gene matches. This CDR3 is CASSSRLAGVYNEQFF. CDR3 bases: TGTGCCAGTAGTAGTAGACTAGCGGGGGTCTACAATGAGCAGTTCTTC. Complete variable domain (other parts from reference TRBV19 and TRBJ2-1): DGGITQSPKYLFRKEGQNVTLSCEQNLNHDAMYWYRQDPGQGLRLIYYSQIVNDFQKGDIAEGYSVSREKKESFPLTVTSAQKNPTAFYLCASSSRLAGVYNEQFFGPGTRLTVL.

The chain employs TRBV27 and TRBJ2-7; 8 bases are shared with TRBD1. CDR3 length: 14 amino acids. V gave up 6 bases and J gave up 4 bases; unmatched junction bases: 8. In germline, CDR1 is MNHEY, CDR2 SMNVEV (reference sequence). CDR3 sequence (DNA): TGTGCCAGCAGACCCCGACAGGGGTGGTACGAGCAGTACTTC. Residues: CASRPRQGWYEQYF.